Listed below are T cell receptor beta chains from one sample, sequenced in a study of blood T cell repertoires in COVID-19. TCRdb's table, derived via immunoSEQ multiplex PCR, lists solely in-frame clones and lacks some. The sample consists of 250,000 or so clones, around 86% of them appearing once. The sequenced material came from peripheral blood. The receptor set was obtained from a middle-aged woman who had recovered from COVID-19. CDR3s include the opening cysteine and the closing phenylalanine or tryptophan. D genes are given only for firm matches. Only some rows state a clone size, as once, few, many or a class for expanded clones.

clone_size	v_call	j_call	d_call	cdr3_aa	cdr3_nt
.	TRBV13	TRBJ2-5	TRBD2	CASSSKSVAGLPGTQYF	TGTGCCAGCAGCTCGAAATCCGTAGCGGGCCTGCCAGGGACCCAGTACTTC
.	TRBV18	TRBJ1-1	.	CASSPPPGEGQAFF	TGTGCCAGCTCACCACCCCCGGGGGAAGGGCAAGCTTTCTTT
.	TRBV10-3	TRBJ2-7	.	CAISDPGHHYEQYF	TGTGCCATCAGTGACCCGGGACACCACTACGAGCAGTACTTC
.	TRBV5-6	TRBJ1-6	.	CASSLGYGGSPLHF	TGTGCCAGCAGCTTGGGGTACGGGGGTTCACCCCTCCACTTT
.	TRBV5-6	TRBJ1-2	TRBD1	CASSQHLGQGSYGYTF	TGTGCCAGCAGCCAACATCTGGGACAGGGGTCCTATGGCTACACCTTC
.	TRBV29-1	TRBJ2-3	TRBD2	CSVERGAGDTQYF	TGCAGCGTTGAGCGGGGGGCCGGAGATACGCAGTATTTT
.	TRBV5-1	TRBJ2-1	TRBD1	CASSHDRGEYNEQFF	TGCGCCAGCAGCCATGACAGGGGCGAGTACAATGAGCAGTTCTTC
.	TRBV5-1	TRBJ1-5	.	CASSSSGDQPQHF	TGCGCCAGCAGTTCCTCAGGGGATCAGCCCCAGCATTTT
.	TRBV12-2	TRBJ2-1	.	CASRLGRLAGENEQFF	TGTGCAAGTCGCTTAGGGAGGCTAGCGGGGGAAAATGAGCAGTTCTTC
.	TRBV19	TRBJ2-1	TRBD2	CASSRLAGGLGEQFF	TGTGCCAGTAGCCGACTAGCGGGGGGCCTGGGTGAGCAGTTCTTC
.	TRBV9	TRBJ2-5	.	CASSVGSGSGRETQYF	TGTGCCAGCAGCGTAGGTTCGGGAAGCGGGCGAGAGACCCAGTACTTC
.	TRBV5-6	TRBJ2-7	TRBD2	CASHPTASGGRYEQYF	TGTGCCAGCCACCCCACCGCTAGCGGGGGACGTTACGAGCAGTACTTC
once	TRBV7-9	TRBJ2-2	.	CASSLAPPNTGELFF	TGTGCCAGCAGCTTAGCCCCTCCGAACACCGGGGAGCTGTTTTTT
.	TRBV20-1	TRBJ2-1	.	CSAKHYNEQFF	TGCAGTGCTAAACACTACAATGAGCAGTTCTTC